The 3 T cell receptor beta chains below all came from one sample that was sequenced in a study of blood T cell repertoires in COVID-19. The protocol was immunoSEQ multiplex PCR, while the TCRdb copy is restricted to in-frame clones and leaves out a portion. In the table there are 220,000 or so clones, approximately 81% of which are singletons. The sequencing input was peripheral blood. The receptor source for this set is a woman aged 60-75 years who had recovered from COVID-19.

This clone was seen a single time. In DNA, the CDR3 is TGTGCCAGTAGTATTGGGAGGAGGGTTGATCAGCCCCAGCATTTT. Translating it yields CASSIGRRVDQPQHF. V and J are TRBV19 and TRBJ1-5; unclear D gene. CDR1 and CDR2 (germline): LNHDA, SQIVND (reference sequence). The CDR3 loop spans 15 amino acids. With 3 bases removed from V and 5 bases from J, the gap between germline ends came to 14 bases. The whole variable domain, filled in from reference TRBV19 and TRBJ1-5, reads DGGITQSPKYLFRKEGQNVTLSCEQNLNHDAMYWYRQDPGQGLRLIYYSQIVNDFQKGDIAEGYSVSREKKESFPLTVTSAQKNPTAFYLCASSIGRRVDQPQHFGDGTRLSIL.

The rearrangement joins TRBV19 to TRBJ2-2, with 7 bases aligning to TRBD1. V lost 6 bases, J lost 5 bases, and 3 bases stayed unmatched. This CDR3 has 13 residues. Germline values: CDR1 LNHDA, CDR2 SQIVND (reference sequence). As DNA, the CDR3 is TGTGCCAGTAGCGCACAGGGGACCGGGGAGCTGTTTTTT. Its protein product is CASSAQGTGELFF. Full variable domain (missing parts from reference TRBV19 and TRBJ2-2): DGGITQSPKYLFRKEGQNVTLSCEQNLNHDAMYWYRQDPGQGLRLIYYSQIVNDFQKGDIAEGYSVSREKKESFPLTVTSAQKNPTAFYLCASSAQGTGELFFGEGSRLTVL.

V and J are TRBV6-6 and TRBJ2-7; D perhaps matches TRBD1 (6 bases). Between the trimmed V and J ends, which lost 3 bases and 3 bases, there was a span of 9 bases. The CDR3 length is 13 residues. CDR1 is MNHNY and CDR2 is SVGAGI in the germline V gene (reference sequence). The CDR3 nucleotides are TGTGCCAGCAGTTATGGCAGGGGCTACGAGCAGTACTTC. Translated: CASSYGRGYEQYF.